This TCR beta chain was documented in a study of human T cells and chemical hapten exposure. Study information: Sensitization applied 2% DPC to approximately 2 cm by approximately 2 cm of upper inner arm skin.

The time point is: patch test 1, 2 weeks after DPC sensitization. The treatment: therapeutic diphenylcyclopropenone sensitization with weekly scalp DPC. TCRdb reprocessed the RACE reads with MiXCR, giving one entry per CDR3 protein. The table has just under 350,000 distinct CDR3 sequences, around 6.9% seen once; the top ten hold approximately 8.9%. This clonotype was seen a few times. The CDR3 spans 15 residues. Per germline, CDR1 MDHEN and CDR2 SYDVKM. Trimming took 5 bases from V and 4 from J, leaving 14 bases between them. The input for sequencing was whole blood, taken in connection with sensitization to the hapten diphenylcyclopropenone (DPC). The TCR comes from a woman between 18 and 29 years old with alopecia areata. Some clones in this sample may be carry-over from other donors' samples. This chain links TRBV28 with TRBJ1-4; no definite D call. CDR3 in amino acids: CASSPALVLNEKLFF. CDR3 sequence (DNA): TGTGCCAGCAGTCCAGCTTTGGTCCTTAATGAAAAACTGTTTTTT.